These T cell receptor beta chains were read from a single sample in a study of blood T cell repertoires in COVID-19. The assay was immunoSEQ multiplex PCR, and TCRdb's table has in-frame clones only and misses some. Here the sample spans tens of thousands of clones, about 85% being singletons. Sample: peripheral blood. The receptors shown here come from a woman aged 45-65 years with active or convalescent COVID-19. Each CDR3 is given with its conserved first and last residue. The D gene is left open where the match is weak. Rows give clone size only sometimes, using once, few, many, or a class for an expanded clone.

TRBV19	.	TRBJ2-2	.	TGTGCCAGTAGTATTGGGGACACGAACACCGGGGAGCTGTTTTTT	CASSIGDTNTGELFF
TRBV5-1	.	TRBJ2-7	TRBD1	TGCGCCAGCGGGACAGGGGAAGGGTACGAGCAGTACTTC	CASGTGEGYEQYF
TRBV9	.	TRBJ2-2	.	TGTGCCAGCAGCGTAGGTTCCGCCGGGGAGCTGTTTTTT	CASSVGSAGELFF
TRBV2	.	TRBJ1-1	.	TGTGCCAACGCCGGGGGGGCAAGGACTGAAGCTTTCTTT	CANAGGARTEAFF
TRBV24-1	.	TRBJ1-2	.	TGTGCCACCAGTGACCACCAGGGGTCTGGCTACACCTTC	CATSDHQGSGYTF
TRBV28	.	TRBJ1-3	TRBD1	TGTGCCAGCAGCGAACAGGGGAGGATGGGAAACACCATATATTTT	CASSEQGRMGNTIYF
TRBV7-8	.	TRBJ1-5	.	TGTGCCAGCAGCTTGGGGGGAGGGGGGTATCAGCCCCAGCATTTT	CASSLGGGGYQPQHF
TRBV11-2	.	TRBJ2-5	.	TGTGCCAGCAGCCCACAGGGAAGGAAAGAGACCCAGTACTTC	CASSPQGRKETQYF
TRBV6-5	medium-sized	TRBJ1-3	.	TGTGCCAGCAGTTCAGGGGCGAGGTCTGGAAACACCATATATTTT	CASSSGARSGNTIYF
TRBV11-2	.	TRBJ2-7	.	TGTGCCAGCAGCCAACGAGTGGGGGGTATGGGGTACTTC	CASSQRVGGMGYF
TRBV5-5	.	TRBJ1-5	.	TGTGCCAGCAGCTTGGGCGGAGAACAGCCCCAGCATTTT	CASSLGGEQPQHF
TRBV10-3	.	TRBJ1-1	.	TGTGCCATCAGTGCTGACAGCACGAACACTGAAGCTTTCTTT	CAISADSTNTEAFF
TRBV18	.	TRBJ1-1	.	TGTGCCAGCTCACCACTAAGCGTGGCAGGGTTTCTTGAGAACACTGAAGCTTTCTTT	CASSPLSVAGFLENTEAFF
TRBV29-1	.	TRBJ2-1	.	TGCAGCGTTGAACCAACTAGTTCCAATGAGCAGTTCTTC	CSVEPTSSNEQFF
TRBV12-3/TRBV12-4	.	TRBJ1-1	.	TGTGCCAGCACCCAACTCGAGAACGCTGAAGCTTTCTTT	CASTQLENAEAFF
TRBV11-1	.	TRBJ2-5	TRBD2	TGTGCCAGCAGCTCCTGGACTAGCGGGGGCGGAGAGACCCAGTACTTC	CASSSWTSGGGETQYF
TRBV18	.	TRBJ1-1	.	TGTGCCAGCTCGCCGAGGGAGGGGGTGGCCACTGAAGCTTTCTTT	CASSPREGVATEAFF
TRBV14	.	TRBJ1-2	TRBD1	TGTGCCAGCAGTGACAGGGGGCTCTATGGCTACACCTTC	CASSDRGLYGYTF
TRBV11-2	.	TRBJ2-1	.	TGTGCCAGCAGCCTCCTACGAAACTACAATGAGCAGTTCTTC	CASSLLRNYNEQFF
TRBV7-3	once	TRBJ2-7	TRBD2	TGTGCCAGCAGCTTGGGCGGGGGGGCCCCCTACGAGCAGTACTTC	CASSLGGGAPYEQYF
TRBV7-3	.	TRBJ2-2	.	TGTGCCAGCAGCTTAGTCTCCGGGGAGCTGTTTTTT	CASSLVSGELFF
TRBV6-4	.	TRBJ2-7	.	TGTGCCAGCAGTCCCTTCGGGGGATCCTACGAGCAGTACTTC	CASSPFGGSYEQYF
TRBV7-2	.	TRBJ2-7	TRBD1	TGTGCCAGCAGCTTAGCAGGGGGCCGGTACGAGCAGTACTTC	CASSLAGGRYEQYF
TRBV14	.	TRBJ1-2	.	TGTGCCAGCAGCCAAGATCCAGCTCGGGGTTCATCCTATGGCTACACCTTC	CASSQDPARGSSYGYTF
TRBV5-1	.	TRBJ2-5	TRBD1	TGCGCCAGCAGCATAGGGACAGTCCAGGAGACCCAGTACTTC	CASSIGTVQETQYF
TRBV12-5	.	TRBJ2-1	TRBD1	TGTGCTAGTGCTACGGGACAGGGTCCATCATCCTACAATGAGCAGTTCTTC	CASATGQGPSSYNEQFF
TRBV4-3	.	TRBJ2-1	TRBD2	TGCGCCAGCAGCCAAGAAGAGCGGGGGCCCTACAATGAGCAGTTCTTC	CASSQEERGPYNEQFF
TRBV6-5	.	TRBJ2-7	.	TGTGCCAGCAGTTTCGGACAGCCCGGAGGTAACGAGCAGTACTTC	CASSFGQPGGNEQYF
TRBV27	.	TRBJ2-1	.	TGTGCCAGCAGTTCCTCGTCCGTCCAGGCCCAGGAGCAGTTCTTC	CASSSSSVQAQEQFF
TRBV6-2/TRBV6-3	.	TRBJ2-5	.	TGTGCCAGCAGTATGCCTCGAGCGTTTGGAGAGACCCAGTACTTC	CASSMPRAFGETQYF
TRBV4-2	.	TRBJ1-2	.	TGTGCCAGCAGCCAAGATAGGCCCAGGGCTAACTATGGCTACACCTTC	CASSQDRPRANYGYTF
TRBV27	.	TRBJ2-7	.	TGTGCCAGCAGTCATAGCTACGAGCAGTACTTC	CASSHSYEQYF
TRBV6-5	.	TRBJ2-1	TRBD2	TGTGCCAGCAGTTCCTTGACTAGCGGGGTAACGAGGGAGCAGTTCTTC	CASSSLTSGVTREQFF
TRBV10-2	.	TRBJ1-1	.	TGCGCCAGCAGGGAGCGTGACACTGAAGCTTTCTTT	CASRERDTEAFF
TRBV11-2	.	TRBJ2-1	TRBD1	TGTGCCAGCAGCCCATTGCGTCCCCGGGACAGTTACAATGAGCAGTTCTTC	CASSPLRPRDSYNEQFF
TRBV6-5	.	TRBJ2-3	.	TGTGCCAGCACCGGAAGCTGGGGGGCAGATACGCAGTATTTT	CASTGSWGADTQYF
TRBV9	.	TRBJ1-3	.	TGTGCCAGCAGCCCCGTAGGGGGGGCGAACTCTGGAAACACCATATATTTT	CASSPVGGANSGNTIYF
TRBV10-3	few	TRBJ1-2	.	TGTGCCATCAGTGCCTCTGGGGGGAGCTCGCAGCACTATGGCTACACCTTC	CAISASGGSSQHYGYTF
TRBV7-8	.	TRBJ2-7	TRBD2	TGTGCCAGCAGCCTGAGCGGGGGGCCGCCCTACGAGCAGTACTTC	CASSLSGGPPYEQYF
TRBV2	.	TRBJ2-7	.	TGTGCCAGCACTAGGGGTCCCTCCTACGAGCAGTACTTC	CASTRGPSYEQYF
TRBV19	few	TRBJ1-5	.	TGTGCCGGGGGGTGGGGGGAGGGCAATCAGCCCCAGCATTTT	CAGGWGEGNQPQHF
TRBV18	.	TRBJ1-1	TRBD1	TGTGCCAGCTCACGGAACAGGGGAATGGAGACTGAAGCTTTCTTT	CASSRNRGMETEAFF
TRBV5-4	.	TRBJ2-5	.	TGTGCCAGCAGCTCCAGTAGCAGGGATGAGACCCAGTACTTC	CASSSSSRDETQYF
TRBV6-5	.	TRBJ1-2	.	TGTGCCAGCAAGGTCCCAGACGGCGGCTATGGCTACACCTTC	CASKVPDGGYGYTF
TRBV11-3	.	TRBJ2-2	.	TGTGCCAGCAGCTTAGATTTTCGGTCGGCGAACACCGGGGAGCTGTTTTTT	CASSLDFRSANTGELFF
TRBV7-2	once	TRBJ2-5	.	TGTGCCAGCAGCTCAAACCGGGACACCTTTCAAGAGACCCAGTACTTC	CASSSNRDTFQETQYF
TRBV11-2	.	TRBJ1-2	.	TGTGCCAGCACCTATGGCGGGCACAGCTATGGCTACACCTTC	CASTYGGHSYGYTF
TRBV19	.	TRBJ1-2	TRBD1	TGTGCCAGTAGTAATCCAGGGGGGTTGGCTCATGGCTACACCTTC	CASSNPGGLAHGYTF
TRBV6-6	.	TRBJ2-7	TRBD1	TGTGCCAGCAGTTACGGGACAGGGAGTGGGTACGAGCAGTACTTC	CASSYGTGSGYEQYF
TRBV6-5	.	TRBJ2-3	TRBD1	TGTGCCAGCAGTATAGGACAGGGAGCAGATACGCAGTATTTT	CASSIGQGADTQYF
TRBV7-2	.	TRBJ1-1	.	TGTGCCAGCAGCACAAGGAGGGGAACTGAAGCTTTCTTT	CASSTRRGTEAFF
TRBV6-4	.	TRBJ1-1	.	TGTGCCAGCTCCCAGGGAAAGAACACTGAAGCTTTCTTT	CASSQGKNTEAFF
TRBV5-4	many	TRBJ1-2	.	TGTGCCAGCAGCTTGGGGCAGGGAGGGTACTATGGCTACACCTTC	CASSLGQGGYYGYTF
TRBV7-2	once	TRBJ1-5	.	TGTGCCAGCAGCTTATGGGGCAGCAATCAGCCCCAGCATTTT	CASSLWGSNQPQHF